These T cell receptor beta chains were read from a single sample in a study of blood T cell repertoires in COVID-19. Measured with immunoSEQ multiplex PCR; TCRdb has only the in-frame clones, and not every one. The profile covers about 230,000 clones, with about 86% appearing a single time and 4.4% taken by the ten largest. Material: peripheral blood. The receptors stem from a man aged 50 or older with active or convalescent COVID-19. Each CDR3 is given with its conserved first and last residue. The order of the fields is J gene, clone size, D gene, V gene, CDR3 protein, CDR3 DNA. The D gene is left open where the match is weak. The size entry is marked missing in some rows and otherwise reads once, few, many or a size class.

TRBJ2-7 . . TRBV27 CASRAIGALYEQYF TGTGCCAGCAGGGCCATCGGAGCATTATACGAGCAGTACTTC
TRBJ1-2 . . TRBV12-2 CASRLVRQENYGYTF TGTGCAAGTCGCTTAGTGAGACAGGAAAACTATGGCTACACCTTC
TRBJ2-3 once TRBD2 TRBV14 CASSTIRGGAFPPDTQYF TGTGCCAGCAGCACCATCCGCGGGGGGGCGTTTCCCCCAGATACGCAGTATTTT
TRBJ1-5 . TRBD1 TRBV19 CASSRRGGPSPMPQHF TGTGCCAGTAGTAGGAGAGGGGGCCCCAGCCCGATGCCCCAGCATTTT
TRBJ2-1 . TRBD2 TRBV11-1 CASSQRTSATYNEQFF TGTGCCAGCAGCCAGAGGACTAGCGCTACCTACAATGAGCAGTTCTTC
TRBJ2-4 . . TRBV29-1 CSVEVGDIQYF TGCAGCGTTGAAGTCGGGGACATTCAGTACTTC
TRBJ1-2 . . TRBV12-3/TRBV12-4 CASSQEGSGYTF TGTGCCAGCAGCCAAGAGGGTAGTGGCTACACCTTC
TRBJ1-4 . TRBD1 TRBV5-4 CASSRGTVEEKLFF TGTGCCAGCAGCCGAGGGACAGTTGAGGAAAAACTGTTTTTT
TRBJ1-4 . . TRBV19 CASSPTATNEKLFF TGTGCCAGTAGCCCGACAGCAACTAATGAAAAACTGTTTTTT
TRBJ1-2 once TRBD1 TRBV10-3 CAIDAGGGYTF TGTGCCATCGACGCAGGGGGTGGCTACACCTTC
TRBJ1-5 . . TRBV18 CASSPLGRGNQPQHF TGTGCCAGCTCACCGCTTGGCAGGGGTAATCAGCCCCAGCATTTT
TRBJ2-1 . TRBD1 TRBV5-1 CASSQGESYNEQFF TGCGCCAGCTCACAGGGGGAATCCTACAATGAGCAGTTCTTC
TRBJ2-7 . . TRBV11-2 CASSLVGVGAGEQYF TGTGCCAGCAGCTTAGTCGGGGTTGGGGCGGGAGAGCAGTACTTC
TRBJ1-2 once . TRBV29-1 CSVVQGTYGYTF TGCAGCGTTGTTCAGGGTACCTATGGCTACACCTTC
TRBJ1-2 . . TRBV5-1 CASSFGRGSNGYTF TGCGCCAGCAGCTTCGGGCGGGGCTCCAATGGCTACACCTTC
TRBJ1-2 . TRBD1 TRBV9 CASSVEVTGGDYGYTF TGTGCCAGCAGCGTAGAGGTAACAGGGGGAGACTATGGCTACACCTTC
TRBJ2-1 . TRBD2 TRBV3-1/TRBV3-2 CASSQVAGGFYNEQFF TGTGCCAGCAGCCAAGTGGCGGGGGGGTTTTACAATGAGCAGTTCTTC
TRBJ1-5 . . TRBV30 CAWSVVAENQPQHF TGTGCCTGGAGTGTCGTGGCAGAAAATCAGCCCCAGCATTTT
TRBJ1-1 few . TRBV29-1 CSVDPLRQAGRTEAFF TGCAGCGTTGACCCCCTTAGACAGGCCGGGAGGACTGAAGCTTTCTTT
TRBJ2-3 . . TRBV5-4 CASSRRVDTDTQYF TGTGCCAGCAGCCGCAGGGTTGACACAGATACGCAGTATTTT
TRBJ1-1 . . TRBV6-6 CASSYEQGATEAFF TGTGCCAGCAGTTACGAACAGGGAGCGACTGAAGCTTTCTTT
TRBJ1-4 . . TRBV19 CASSMTLSTNEKLFF TGTGCCAGTAGTATGACACTCTCAACTAATGAAAAACTGTTTTTT
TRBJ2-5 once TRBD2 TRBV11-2 CASSSGLAGNQETQYF TGTGCCAGCAGCTCCGGACTAGCGGGGAACCAAGAGACCCAGTACTTC
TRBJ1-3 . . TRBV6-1 CASSEASRSGNTIYF TGTGCCAGCAGTGAAGCGTCTCGTTCCGGAAACACCATATATTTT
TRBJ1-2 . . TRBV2 CAIRGVFLYGYTF TGTGCCATCCGGGGGGTATTTCTCTATGGCTACACCTTC
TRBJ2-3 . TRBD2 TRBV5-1 CASSGGTSGGRDAQYF TGCGCCAGCAGCGGAGGGACTAGCGGGGGCCGGGATGCGCAGTATTTT
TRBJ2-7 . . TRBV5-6 CASRRGASYEQYF TGTGCCAGCAGAAGGGGTGCCTCCTACGAGCAGTACTTC
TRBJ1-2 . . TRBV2 CASSELAYGYTF TGTGCCAGCAGTGAATTGGCCTATGGCTACACCTTC
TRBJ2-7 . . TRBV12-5 CASGSPAGLKYEQYF TGTGCTAGTGGTTCCCCAGCAGGGCTAAAGTACGAGCAGTACTTC
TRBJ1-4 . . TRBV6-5 CASRRTAATNEKLFF TGTGCCAGCAGGCGGACAGCTGCAACTAATGAAAAACTGTTTTTT
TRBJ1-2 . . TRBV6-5 CASSRDSSIYGYTF TGTGCCAGCAGTCGGGACTCATCGATCTATGGCTACACCTTC
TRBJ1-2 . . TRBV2 CASSGGAAYYGYTF TGTGCCAGCAGTGGTGGAGCAGCATACTATGGCTACACCTTC
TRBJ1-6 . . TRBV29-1 CSVDQGHFSGSSSYNSPLHF TGCAGCGTTGACCAGGGACACTTCTCCGGTTCTAGCTCCTATAATTCACCCCTCCACTTT
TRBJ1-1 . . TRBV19 CASSIDRGTEAFF TGTGCCAGTAGTATAGATCGAGGAACTGAAGCTTTCTTT
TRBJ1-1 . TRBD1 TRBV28 CASSPPPTGALNTEAFF TGTGCCAGCAGTCCCCCCCCGACAGGGGCGTTGAACACTGAAGCTTTCTTT
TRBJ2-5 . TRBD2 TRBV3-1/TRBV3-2 CASSQRAGGAGETQYF TGTGCCAGCAGCCAGAGGGCGGGGGGCGCAGGGGAGACCCAGTACTTC
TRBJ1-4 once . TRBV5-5 CASSSGGRGGVANEKLFF TGTGCCAGCAGCTCCGGGGGTCGGGGAGGGGTGGCCAATGAAAAACTGTTTTTT
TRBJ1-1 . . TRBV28 CASRGTGIGTEAFF TGTGCCAGCAGGGGAACAGGGATCGGCACTGAAGCTTTCTTT
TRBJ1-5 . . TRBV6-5 CASSLRRGQPQHF TGTGCCAGCAGTTTAAGGCGCGGTCAGCCCCAGCATTTT
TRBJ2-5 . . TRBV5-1 CASSLGGRGGSETQYF TGCGCCAGCAGCTTGGGGGGGCGCGGGGGATCTGAGACCCAGTACTTC
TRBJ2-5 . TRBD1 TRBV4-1 CASSQGPAAGGGETQYF TGCGCCAGCAGCCAAGGACCGGCGGCAGGGGGCGGGGAGACCCAGTACTTC
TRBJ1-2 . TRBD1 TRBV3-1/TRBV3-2 CASSGTDRGSGFGYTF TGTGCCAGCAGCGGGACGGACAGGGGATCGGGCTTTGGCTACACCTTC
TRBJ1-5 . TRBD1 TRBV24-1 CATSETGYSNQPQHF TGTGCCACCAGTGAGACAGGGTATAGCAATCAGCCCCAGCATTTT
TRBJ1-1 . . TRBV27 CASSLQGRSTEAFF TGTGCCAGCAGTCTGCAGGGGCGAAGCACTGAAGCTTTCTTT
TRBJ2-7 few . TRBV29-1 CSVVRQGALGGEQYF TGCAGCGTGGTTAGACAGGGCGCCCTCGGGGGTGAGCAGTACTTC
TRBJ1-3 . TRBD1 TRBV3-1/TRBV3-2 CASSTHWTGRGNTIYF TGTGCCAGCAGCACACACTGGACAGGAAGAGGAAACACCATATATTTT